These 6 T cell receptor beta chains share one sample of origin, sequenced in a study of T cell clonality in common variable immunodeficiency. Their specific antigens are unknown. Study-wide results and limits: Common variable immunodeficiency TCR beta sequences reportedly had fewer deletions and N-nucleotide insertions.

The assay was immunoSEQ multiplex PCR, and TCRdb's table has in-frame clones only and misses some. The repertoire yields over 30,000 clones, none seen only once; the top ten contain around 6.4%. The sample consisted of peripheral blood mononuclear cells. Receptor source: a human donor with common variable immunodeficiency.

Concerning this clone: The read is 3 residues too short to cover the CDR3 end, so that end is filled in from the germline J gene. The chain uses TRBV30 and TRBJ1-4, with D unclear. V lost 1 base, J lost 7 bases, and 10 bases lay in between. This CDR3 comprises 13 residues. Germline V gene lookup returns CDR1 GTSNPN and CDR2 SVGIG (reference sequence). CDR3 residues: CAWSAAWAEKLFF. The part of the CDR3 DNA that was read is TGTGCCTGGAGTGCGGCATGGGCTGAAAAA.

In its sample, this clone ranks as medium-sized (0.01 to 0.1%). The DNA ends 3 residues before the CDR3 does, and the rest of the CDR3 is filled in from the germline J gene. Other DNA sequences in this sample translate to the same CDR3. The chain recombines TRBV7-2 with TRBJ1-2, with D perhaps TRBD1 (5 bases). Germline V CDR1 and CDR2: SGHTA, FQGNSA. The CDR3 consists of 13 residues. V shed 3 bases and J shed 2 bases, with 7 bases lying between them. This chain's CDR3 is CASSFSGNYGYTF. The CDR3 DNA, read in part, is TGTGCCAGCAGCTTTTCAGGGAACTATGGC.

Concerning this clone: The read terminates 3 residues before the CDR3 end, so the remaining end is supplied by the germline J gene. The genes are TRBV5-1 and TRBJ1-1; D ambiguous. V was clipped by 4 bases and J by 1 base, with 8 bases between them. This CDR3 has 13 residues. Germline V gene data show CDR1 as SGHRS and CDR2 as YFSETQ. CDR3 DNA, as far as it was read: TGCGCCAGCAGCGTCAAATCGAACACTGAA. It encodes CASSVKSNTE. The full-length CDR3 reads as CASSVKSNTEAFF.

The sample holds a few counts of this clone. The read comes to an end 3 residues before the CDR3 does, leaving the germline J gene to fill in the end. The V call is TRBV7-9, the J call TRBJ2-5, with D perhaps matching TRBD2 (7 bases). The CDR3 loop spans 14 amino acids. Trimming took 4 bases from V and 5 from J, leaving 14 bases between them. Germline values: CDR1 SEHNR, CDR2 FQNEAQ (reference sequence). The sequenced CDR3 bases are TGTGCCAGCAGCTCGGGGGGCCAGAGGGAGACC. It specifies CASSSGGQRET. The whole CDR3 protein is CASSSGGQRETQYF.

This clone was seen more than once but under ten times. The CDR3 DNA, read in part, is TGTGCCAGCGTCAGGGGGATGAACACTGAA. Protein product: CASVRGMNTE. Given in full, the CDR3 is CASVRGMNTEAFF. The chain has TRBV7-9 and TRBJ1-1; 7 bases line up with TRBD1. The observed sequence ends 3 residues before the CDR3 terminus, with the missing tail filled in from the germline J gene. Germline CDR1 and CDR2: SEHNR and FQNEAQ (reference sequence). The junction had 3 bases not matched to a gene; V was cut back by 8 bases and J by 0 bases. The CDR3 is 13 residues long.

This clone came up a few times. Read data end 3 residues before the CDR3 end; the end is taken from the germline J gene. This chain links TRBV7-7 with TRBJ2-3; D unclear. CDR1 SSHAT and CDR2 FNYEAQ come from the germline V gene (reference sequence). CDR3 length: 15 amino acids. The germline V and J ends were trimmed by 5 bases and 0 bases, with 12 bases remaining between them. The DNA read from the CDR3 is TGTGCCAGCAGCCCAACACAGAAAAGCACAGATACG. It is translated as CASSPTQKSTDT. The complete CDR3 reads CASSPTQKSTDTQYF.